These T cell receptor beta chains were read from a single sample in a study of identical twins. In TCRdb, the 5' RACE reads were re-called with MiXCR into one record per CDR3 protein. The sample has approximately 500,000 distinct CDR3 sequences; 20% to 25% are singletons. The same data also contributed to another study, on T cells expressing NK-cell markers.

The sequenced material came from CD4+ T cells sorted from blood. These receptors came from a woman aged 18 to 35 in good health. CDR3s include the opening cysteine and the closing phenylalanine or tryptophan. A D gene is named only where the DNA matches it firmly. Not every row has a clone size; where given, it reads once, few, many or a size class.

j_gene: TRBJ2-5
d_gene: NA
abundance: NA
v_gene: TRBV20-1
CDR3aa: CSAPPLGAEETQYF
CDR3nt: TGCAGTGCTCCCCCCCTGGGGGCAGAAGAGACCCAGTACTTC

j_gene: TRBJ1-1
d_gene: NA
abundance: NA
v_gene: TRBV4-3
CDR3aa: CASSHEFLGATEAFF
CDR3nt: TGCGCCAGCAGCCACGAGTTTTTGGGGGCCACTGAAGCTTTCTTT

j_gene: TRBJ2-1
d_gene: TRBD2
abundance: NA
v_gene: TRBV3-1
CDR3aa: CASSQAPAGGRKEQFF
CDR3nt: TGTGCCAGCAGCCAAGCGCCAGCGGGAGGGCGAAAAGAGCAGTTCTTC

j_gene: TRBJ2-1
d_gene: TRBD2
abundance: NA
v_gene: TRBV10-3
CDR3aa: CAIGGHLGTSGRTYNEQFF
CDR3nt: TGTGCCATCGGGGGACATCTGGGGACTAGCGGGAGGACCTACAATGAGCAGTTCTTC

j_gene: TRBJ1-5
d_gene: NA
abundance: few
v_gene: TRBV12-5
CDR3aa: CASGLVHGLSQPQHF
CDR3nt: TGTGCTAGTGGTTTGGTACATGGGTTGAGTCAGCCCCAGCATTTT

j_gene: TRBJ2-2
d_gene: NA
abundance: NA
v_gene: TRBV7-2
CDR3aa: CASSSAPRGKSTGELFF
CDR3nt: TGTGCCAGCAGCTCCGCCCCTAGGGGAAAGAGTACCGGGGAGCTGTTTTTT

j_gene: TRBJ1-2
d_gene: TRBD1
abundance: many
v_gene: TRBV20-1
CDR3aa: CSAPDRGGRRNYGYTF
CDR3nt: TGCAGTGCGCCCGACAGGGGGGGACGACGTAACTATGGCTACACCTTC

j_gene: TRBJ2-1
d_gene: NA
abundance: NA
v_gene: TRBV29-1
CDR3aa: CSVVADNEQFF
CDR3nt: TGCAGCGTGGTAGCGGACAATGAGCAGTTCTTC

j_gene: TRBJ1-4
d_gene: TRBD1
abundance: few
v_gene: TRBV5-6
CDR3aa: CASSLQGINEKLFF
CDR3nt: TGTGCCAGCAGCTTACAGGGGATTAATGAAAAACTGTTTTTT

j_gene: TRBJ2-5
d_gene: TRBD1
abundance: NA
v_gene: TRBV10-3
CDR3aa: CAISGTGNQETQYF
CDR3nt: TGTGCCATCAGTGGGACAGGGAACCAAGAGACCCAGTACTTC

j_gene: TRBJ2-5
d_gene: TRBD1
abundance: few
v_gene: TRBV24-1
CDR3aa: CATSDSGTGPQETQYF
CDR3nt: TGTGCCACCAGTGATTCCGGGACAGGGCCCCAAGAGACCCAGTACTTC

j_gene: TRBJ1-1
d_gene: NA
abundance: few
v_gene: TRBV29-1
CDR3aa: CSVKSLRRQVNTEAFF
CDR3nt: TGCAGCGTTAAGTCTCTAAGACGGCAAGTGAACACTGAAGCTTTCTTT

j_gene: TRBJ1-1
d_gene: TRBD1
abundance: NA
v_gene: TRBV20-1
CDR3aa: CSAEPPGGTEAFF
CDR3nt: TGCAGTGCAGAACCCCCAGGGGGCACTGAAGCTTTCTTT

j_gene: TRBJ1-4
d_gene: NA
abundance: NA
v_gene: TRBV4-3
CDR3aa: CASTSGTVGEKLFF
CDR3nt: TGCGCCAGCACGTCTGGGACGGTGGGTGAAAAACTGTTTTTT

j_gene: TRBJ2-5
d_gene: TRBD2
abundance: NA
v_gene: TRBV10-3
CDR3aa: CAISAKRGGLQETQYF
CDR3nt: TGTGCCATCAGTGCTAAGCGGGGGGGACTCCAAGAGACCCAGTACTTC

j_gene: TRBJ2-7
d_gene: NA
abundance: few
v_gene: TRBV6-1
CDR3aa: CASSEDGILFTYEQYF
CDR3nt: TGTGCCAGCAGTGAAGACGGTATTCTTTTCACCTACGAGCAGTACTTC

j_gene: TRBJ1-1
d_gene: TRBD1
abundance: few
v_gene: TRBV20-1
CDR3aa: CSASASGQGSEAFF
CDR3nt: TGCAGTGCTAGTGCTTCGGGACAGGGGTCTGAAGCTTTCTTT

j_gene: TRBJ2-5
d_gene: TRBD1
abundance: few
v_gene: TRBV6-5
CDR3aa: CASSWDRGSKTQYF
CDR3nt: TGTGCCAGCAGTTGGGACAGGGGCTCGAAGACCCAGTACTTC

j_gene: TRBJ1-1
d_gene: NA
abundance: few
v_gene: TRBV5-1
CDR3aa: CASSLNGHNDAAFF
CDR3nt: TGCGCCAGCAGCTTGAATGGACACAACGACGCGGCTTTCTTT

j_gene: TRBJ2-1
d_gene: TRBD2
abundance: few
v_gene: TRBV20-1
CDR3aa: CSARDRTSGNLYNEQFF
CDR3nt: TGCAGTGCTAGAGATAGGACTAGCGGGAACCTTTACAATGAGCAGTTCTTC

j_gene: TRBJ2-3
d_gene: NA
abundance: many
v_gene: TRBV10-3
CDR3aa: CAISEGSRGAKYF
CDR3nt: TGTGCCATCAGTGAGGGGTCTCGTGGGGCCAAATATTTT

j_gene: TRBJ2-7
d_gene: NA
abundance: NA
v_gene: TRBV9
CDR3aa: CASSSREGRDGDEQYF
CDR3nt: TGTGCCAGCAGCTCAAGAGAGGGCAGGGACGGCGACGAGCAGTACTTC

j_gene: TRBJ1-6
d_gene: NA
abundance: NA
v_gene: TRBV27
CDR3aa: CASSLLYNSPLHF
CDR3nt: TGTGCCAGCTCGTTGCTGTATAATTCACCCCTCCACTTT

j_gene: TRBJ2-4
d_gene: NA
abundance: few
v_gene: TRBV30
CDR3aa: CAWRRPVAKNIQYF
CDR3nt: TGTGCCTGGAGACGACCCGTAGCCAAAAACATTCAGTACTTC

j_gene: TRBJ2-5
d_gene: NA
abundance: few
v_gene: TRBV20-1
CDR3aa: CSASGQRGQETQYF
CDR3nt: TGCAGTGCGTCGGGGCAGCGAGGCCAAGAGACCCAGTACTTC

j_gene: TRBJ2-5
d_gene: TRBD1
abundance: many
v_gene: TRBV5-1
CDR3aa: CASSLAGTEETQYF
CDR3nt: TGCGCCAGCAGCTTGGCCGGGACAGAAGAGACCCAGTACTTC

j_gene: TRBJ2-7
d_gene: TRBD2
abundance: NA
v_gene: TRBV20-1
CDR3aa: CSALAGGRRPAYEQYF
CDR3nt: TGCAGTGCCCTAGCGGGAGGGCGCCGACCGGCCTACGAGCAGTACTTC

j_gene: TRBJ2-7
d_gene: NA
abundance: few
v_gene: TRBV7-8
CDR3aa: CASGKGKSYEQYF
CDR3nt: TGTGCCAGCGGAAAAGGGAAGTCCTACGAGCAGTACTTC

j_gene: TRBJ2-5
d_gene: TRBD1
abundance: few
v_gene: TRBV20-1
CDR3aa: CSARDGQGVKTQYF
CDR3nt: TGCAGTGCTAGAGATGGGCAGGGGGTAAAGACCCAGTACTTC

j_gene: TRBJ2-5
d_gene: TRBD1
abundance: NA
v_gene: TRBV11-2
CDR3aa: CASSLGQGASETQYF
CDR3nt: TGTGCCAGCAGCTTAGGGCAGGGGGCGTCTGAGACCCAGTACTTC

j_gene: TRBJ2-5
d_gene: NA
abundance: few
v_gene: TRBV28
CDR3aa: CATVVRDLSQTQYF
CDR3nt: TGTGCCACTGTCGTCCGGGACCTCTCACAGACCCAGTACTTC

j_gene: TRBJ2-3
d_gene: NA
abundance: NA
v_gene: TRBV10-3
CDR3aa: CAIAPGVRDTQYF
CDR3nt: TGTGCCATCGCCCCGGGCGTCAGGGATACGCAGTATTTT

j_gene: TRBJ2-2
d_gene: TRBD2
abundance: NA
v_gene: TRBV9
CDR3aa: CASSASGLVSGELFF
CDR3nt: TGTGCCAGCAGCGCCTCGGGACTAGTCTCCGGGGAGCTGTTTTTT

j_gene: TRBJ2-7
d_gene: TRBD1
abundance: many
v_gene: TRBV20-1
CDR3aa: CSALIPGTGGEQYF
CDR3nt: TGCAGTGCCCTAATCCCGGGGACAGGCGGCGAGCAGTACTTC

j_gene: TRBJ2-3
d_gene: TRBD2
abundance: NA
v_gene: TRBV5-1
CDR3aa: CASSSRGEPADTQYF
CDR3nt: TGCGCCAGCAGCTCCCGGGGGGAGCCGGCAGATACGCAGTATTTT

j_gene: TRBJ1-2
d_gene: NA
abundance: NA
v_gene: TRBV7-6
CDR3aa: CASSLTRQGLNGYTF
CDR3nt: TGTGCCAGCAGCTTAACCCGGCAGGGTTTGAATGGCTACACCTTC

j_gene: TRBJ2-5
d_gene: NA
abundance: once
v_gene: TRBV4-1
CDR3aa: CASSQDRGEAGTQYF
CDR3nt: TGCGCCAGCAGCCAAGATAGGGGGGAGGCGGGGACCCAGTACTTC

j_gene: TRBJ2-7
d_gene: NA
abundance: few
v_gene: TRBV20-1
CDR3aa: CSASPLTPRAYEQYF
CDR3nt: TGCAGTGCTAGTCCCCTCACTCCCCGGGCCTACGAGCAGTACTTC

j_gene: TRBJ2-7
d_gene: NA
abundance: NA
v_gene: TRBV29-1
CDR3aa: CSANTGIAYEQYF
CDR3nt: TGCAGCGCTAATACAGGAATAGCCTACGAGCAGTACTTC

j_gene: TRBJ2-7
d_gene: TRBD1
abundance: few
v_gene: TRBV4-2
CDR3aa: CASSPDRGYSYEQYF
CDR3nt: TGTGCCAGCAGCCCAGACAGGGGATACTCCTACGAGCAGTACTTC

j_gene: TRBJ2-3
d_gene: NA
abundance: few
v_gene: TRBV7-6
CDR3aa: CASRATGSTDTQYF
CDR3nt: TGTGCCAGCAGGGCGACCGGTAGCACAGATACGCAGTATTTT

j_gene: TRBJ1-2
d_gene: TRBD1
abundance: NA
v_gene: TRBV2
CDR3aa: CASMGQLYGYTF
CDR3nt: TGTGCCAGCATGGGACAGCTCTATGGCTACACCTTC

j_gene: TRBJ2-1
d_gene: NA
abundance: few
v_gene: TRBV9
CDR3aa: CASSVGLAYNEQFF
CDR3nt: TGTGCCAGCAGCGTAGGACTAGCCTACAATGAGCAGTTCTTC

j_gene: TRBJ2-7
d_gene: NA
abundance: NA
v_gene: TRBV20-1
CDR3aa: CSVFQPEGEQYF
CDR3nt: TGCAGTGTTTTCCAGCCCGAAGGGGAGCAGTACTTC

j_gene: TRBJ2-3
d_gene: NA
abundance: few
v_gene: TRBV5-1
CDR3aa: CASFHAGDTQYF
CDR3nt: TGCGCCAGCTTCCACGCGGGTGATACGCAGTATTTT

j_gene: TRBJ1-4
d_gene: NA
abundance: NA
v_gene: TRBV11-1
CDR3aa: CASSLARGLAVATNEKLFF
CDR3nt: TGTGCCAGCAGCTTAGCGCGGGGACTAGCGGTCGCAACTAATGAAAAACTGTTTTTT

j_gene: TRBJ2-1
d_gene: NA
abundance: NA
v_gene: TRBV5-1
CDR3aa: CASSLSGGGLRNEQFF
CDR3nt: TGCGCCAGCAGCTTGTCTGGCGGGGGCCTCAGGAATGAGCAGTTCTTC

j_gene: TRBJ2-1
d_gene: NA
abundance: NA
v_gene: TRBV18
CDR3aa: CASSPRAAYNEQFF
CDR3nt: TGTGCCAGCTCACCACGGGCGGCTTACAATGAGCAGTTCTTC

j_gene: TRBJ2-7
d_gene: NA
abundance: NA
v_gene: TRBV7-2
CDR3aa: CASIKKGEGSYEQYF
CDR3nt: TGTGCCAGCATCAAGAAGGGGGAGGGCTCCTACGAGCAGTACTTC

j_gene: TRBJ1-6
d_gene: NA
abundance: NA
v_gene: TRBV5-1
CDR3aa: CASSLGSPGTSYNSPLHF
CDR3nt: TGCGCCAGCAGCTTGGGGTCCCCGGGCACGTCCTATAATTCACCCCTCCACTTT

j_gene: TRBJ2-7
d_gene: NA
abundance: NA
v_gene: TRBV25-1
CDR3aa: CASRDLSYEQYF
CDR3nt: TGTGCCAGCAGGGACTTAAGCTACGAGCAGTACTTC

j_gene: TRBJ2-3
d_gene: TRBD2
abundance: few
v_gene: TRBV5-1
CDR3aa: CASSEGTSEYTDTQYF
CDR3nt: TGCGCCAGCAGCGAGGGGACTAGCGAGTACACAGATACGCAGTATTTT

j_gene: TRBJ2-7
d_gene: TRBD1
abundance: few
v_gene: TRBV2
CDR3aa: CASSEDRGPYEQYF
CDR3nt: TGTGCCAGCAGTGAGGACAGGGGGCCCTACGAGCAGTACTTC

j_gene: TRBJ1-6
d_gene: TRBD1
abundance: many
v_gene: TRBV12-3/TRBV12-4
CDR3aa: CASSSSQGGYNSPLHF
CDR3nt: TGTGCCAGCAGTTCCAGCCAGGGGGGGTATAATTCACCCCTCCACTTT